The 18 T cell receptor beta chains given below trace back to one sample, sequenced in a study of T-cell reconstitution after alpha-beta-depleted transplantation in children listed by TCRdb under 2016. What this sample's treatment or condition label stands for: allogeneic hematopoietic cell transplantation with graft depleted of TCRalphabeta T cells and CD19 B cells. Preparation of the library involved PCR. TCRdb lists the instrument as Illumina HiSeq 2500. To normalize quantification of the TCRbeta repertoire, the TCR libraries were built with molecular barcoding that relied on unique molecular identifiers. Starting from the raw public reads, TCRdb applied fastp trimming at Q25, assembled clones with MiXCR and retained in-frame beta chains. Under each unique CDR3 protein, matching rows form one entry showing the most common genes and DNA. Within this sample are around 440,000 distinct CDR3 sequences, with roughly 10% of them counted one time only. Of the sample, just over 2% falls within the top ten clones.

Material: PBMCs, obtained before TCRalphabeta/CD19-depleted stem cell transplant. Receptors originate from a child aged 2-15 years with inherited bone marrow failure, due to receive a stem cell transplant.

This clonotype was counted many times. The J gene is TRBJ2-1, the V gene TRBV12-3 or TRBV12-4; D tentatively fits TRBD1 or TRBD2 (5 bases each). Trimming removed 4 bases from V and 10 bases from J, with 17 bases in between. CDR3 length: 14 amino acids. CDR3 bases: TGTGCCAGCAGTTACGGGTCCCTTTGGGGGGAGCAGTTCTTC. This codes for CASSYGSLWGEQFF.

With regard to this clonotype: One base away lies a much larger clone, so this may be a sequencing read error. The rearrangement links TRBV5-5 to TRBJ1-6; D is perhaps TRBD1 (5 bases). This CDR3 is 15 amino acids long. Germline V lookup: CDR1 SGHKS, CDR2 YYEKEE (reference sequence). Trimming cost V 5 bases and J 0 bases, with 9 bases left between them. The CDR3 here is CASRHRSSYNSPLHF. The DNA of the CDR3 is TGTGCCAGCAGACACAGGAGCTCCTATAATTCACCCCTCCACTTT.

This clonotype occurred many times. This chain uses TRBV7-9 with TRBJ2-7; D remains ambiguous. This CDR3 comprises 15 residues. The V gene's germline CDR1 is SEHNR and CDR2 FQNEAQ (reference sequence). V was cut by 0 bases and J by 0 bases, with 9 bases left in between. The CDR3 sequence: CASSLALQSSYEQYF. DNA of the CDR3: TGTGCCAGCAGCTTAGCGTTACAGAGCTCCTACGAGCAGTACTTC.

In its sample, this clonotype was seen many times. The chain couples TRBV20-1 to TRBJ2-4; a weak D match, TRBD1 (6 bases). The V end lost 0 bases, the J end lost 10 bases, and 16 bases lay between the germline ends. Germline assignment: CDR1 DFQATT and CDR2 SNEGSKA (reference sequence). The CDR3 spans 14 residues. The CDR3, as DNA: TGCAGTGCTAGAGATCAGGGGAGAACGGATATTCAGTACTTC. It yields the protein CSARDQGRTDIQYF.

This chain connects TRBV19 to TRBJ1-5, with 8 nucleotides matching TRBD1. The germline CDR1 and CDR2 sequences are LNHDA and SQIVND (reference sequence). The V gene end was trimmed by 1 base and the J gene end by 3 bases; junction bases not matched to a gene: 5. This CDR3 comprises 16 residues. CDR3 in DNA: TGTGCCAGTAGTATAGGACAGGGGCTTAACAATCAGCCCCAGCATTTT. Protein sequence: CASSIGQGLNNQPQHF.

This clonotype appeared many times. V usage is TRBV28 and J usage is TRBJ2-1; no firm D call. Trimming removed 3 bases from V and 4 bases from J, with 10 bases in between. The CDR3 runs to 14 residues. Germline loops: CDR1 MDHEN, CDR2 SYDVKM. Here the CDR3 DNA reads TGTGCCAGCAGTTTTAGTCTAGGGTACAATGAGCAGTTCTTC. This encodes CASSFSLGYNEQFF.

This clonotype was seen repeatedly, ten times or more. The chain recombines TRBV6-2 or TRBV6-3 with TRBJ2-3; 11 nucleotides match TRBD2. Germline-derived CDR1 and CDR2 are MNHEY and SVGEGT. CDR3 length: 16 amino acids. V dropped 6 bases and J dropped 5; count of bases not matched to a gene: 10. As DNA, the CDR3 is TGTGCCAGCAGCCAAGGACTAGCGGGTTTCGGAGATACGCAGTATTTT. Its translation is CASSQGLAGFGDTQYF.

This clonotype has a count of ten or more. This chain uses TRBV11-2 with TRBJ1-4; a possible D gene is TRBD1 (6 bases). Germline CDR1 and CDR2: SGHAT and FQNNGV. This CDR3 is 14 amino acids long. Trimming cost V 3 bases and J 5 bases, with 10 bases left between them. In nucleotides, the CDR3 is TGTGCCAGCAGCTTCAGGACAGTGAATGAAAAACTGTTTTTT. This encodes CASSFRTVNEKLFF.

This clonotype occurred once. This may be a read error: a much more frequent sequence differs by one nucleotide. The chain employs TRBV27 and TRBJ2-2; D is uncertain. The V and J ends lost 5 bases and 3 bases respectively, with 13 bases between them. The CDR3 contains 15 residues. Germline V gene lookup returns CDR1 MNHEY and CDR2 SMNVEV (reference sequence). For the CDR3, the DNA is TGTGCCAGCAGTATAACAGCTACATACACCGGGGAGCTGTTTTTT. This gives the protein CASSITATYTGELFF.

This clonotype was seen many times. This chain links TRBV6-2 or TRBV6-3 with TRBJ1-2; 8 positions agree with TRBD1. Germline CDR1 reads MNHEY; CDR2 reads SVGEGT. The V segment lost 4 bases and the J segment 2 bases; nucleotides outside the gene matches: 3. The CDR3 has 14 residues. CDR3 DNA: TGTGCCAGCAGTTCGACAGGGGAAAACTATGGCTACACCTTC. Translation: CASSSTGENYGYTF.

The sample holds many counts of this clonotype. This chain uses TRBV10-1 with TRBJ1-3; no clear D gene. Germline CDR1 reads WNHNN; CDR2 reads SYGVQD (reference sequence). V lost 0 bases to trimming and J lost 3 bases, with 9 bases between them. This CDR3 spans 15 amino acids. Here the CDR3 DNA reads TGCGCCAGCAGTGAGTCGAGGGTTATTGGAAACACCATATATTTT. It encodes CASSESRVIGNTIYF.

Ten or more counts support this clonotype. The CDR3 DNA is TGTGCCAGCAGCTCCTGGGGTAGCAATCAGCCCCAGCATTTT. It is translated as CASSSWGSNQPQHF. This sequence joins TRBV7-8 and TRBJ1-5; D is ambiguous. Germline V gene data show CDR1 as SGHVS and CDR2 as FQNEAQ. This CDR3 has 14 residues. V dropped 4 bases and J dropped 0 bases, with 7 bases sitting between them.

This clonotype was counted many times. The DNA for the CDR3 is TGCGCCAGCAGCTTAGGACTAGCGGGGCACAATGAGCAGTTCTTC. Encoded protein: CASSLGLAGHNEQFF. The rearrangement links TRBV5-1 to TRBJ2-1; TRBD2 aligns across 12 bases. The CDR3 runs 15 residues. Germline CDR1 reads SGHRS; CDR2 reads YFSETQ. The trim removed 2 bases at V and 5 bases at J, leaving 2 bases unmatched.

This clonotype was seen many times. The chain recombines TRBV4-3 with TRBJ2-7, with 10 bases fitting TRBD2. Germline loops: CDR1 LGHNA, CDR2 YSLEER. This CDR3 contains 16 residues. With 1 base clipped from V and 5 bases from J, the junction kept 8 bases outside the gene matches. The CDR3 DNA reads TGCGCCAGCAGCCAAGCGCCAGCGGGAGGGGTCCACGAGCAGTACTTC. Translation: CASSQAPAGGVHEQYF.

This clonotype showed up many times. CDR3 residues: CAISESGQEDTQYF. The CDR3 bases are TGTGCCATCAGTGAGTCGGGACAAGAAGATACGCAGTATTTT. The chain carries TRBV10-3 and TRBJ2-3; weak D call: TRBD1 (6 bases). The CDR3 loop spans 14 amino acids. Trimming removed 0 bases at V and 5 bases at J, with 9 bases between. Germline CDR1 and CDR2: ENHRY and SYGVKD.

This clonotype occurred many times. V usage is TRBV10-3 and J usage is TRBJ2-3; D gene uncertain. Trimming shortened V by 2 bases and J by 2 bases, and 14 bases separated the two germline ends. Germline-derived CDR1 and CDR2 are ENHRY and SYGVKD. This CDR3 has 16 residues. The chain's CDR3 is CAISEKERRSTDTQYF. CDR3 in DNA: TGTGCCATCAGTGAGAAGGAAAGGCGGTCCACAGATACGCAGTATTTT.

This clonotype was seen ten or more times. The chain is built from TRBV4-2 and TRBJ2-1, with 11 nucleotides matching TRBD2. Germline V CDR1 and CDR2: LGHNA, YNFKEQ. This CDR3 contains 14 residues. Unmatched junction bases numbered 6, after V lost 4 bases and J lost 10 bases. The CDR3 DNA is TGTGCCAGCAGCCCACTAGCGGGAGTCGACGAGCAGTTCTTC. Protein: CASSPLAGVDEQFF.

This sequence joins TRBV4-3 and TRBJ1-2; possibly TRBD1 for D (6 bases). V gave up 3 bases and J gave up 7 bases, with 12 bases separating them. CDR1 and CDR2 (germline): LGHNA, YSLEER. There are 13 residues in the CDR3. The CDR3 here is CASSHRQGFGYTF. The CDR3 DNA follows: TGCGCCAGCAGCCATAGGCAGGGGTTTGGCTACACCTTC.